A single sample is the source of the 12 T cell receptor beta chains below, sequenced in a study of blood T cells in healthy people across ages. The authors ran a second PCR of about 6 to 12 cycles using a sample-barcoded 5' primer and a J-beta primer mix. TCRdb ran MiXCR on the 5' RACE reads and lists one entry per CDR3 protein. The sample gives around 1.1 million distinct CDR3 sequences, 35% to 40% of which show up once; around 13% is in the top ten. Material: blood. The receptors derive from a man in his late teens or twenties in good health.

This clonotype was observed a handful of times. The V gene is TRBV5-1, the J gene TRBJ2-1; D is possibly TRBD1 (7 bases). The CDR3 is 19 amino acids. Germline assignment: CDR1 SGHRS and CDR2 YFSETQ. Trimming cost V 0 bases and J 6 bases, with 25 bases left between them. The CDR3 protein is CASSLDPGQDYYTGNEQFF. As DNA, the CDR3 is TGCGCCAGCAGCTTGGATCCAGGACAGGACTATTATACGGGCAATGAGCAGTTCTTC.

This rearrangement joins TRBV4-1 to TRBJ1-2; 11 positions agree with TRBD1. The germline V gene has CDR1 MGHRA and CDR2 YSYEKL. V was clipped by 0 bases and J by 4 bases; unmatched bases: 10. This CDR3 region has 18 residues. The CDR3 here is CASSQDRKGTGGRYGYTF. The CDR3, as DNA: TGCGCCAGCAGCCAAGATCGGAAGGGGACAGGGGGTCGCTATGGCTACACCTTC.

The rearrangement uses TRBV4-2 and TRBJ2-7, with unresolved D. This CDR3 has 12 amino acids. Per germline, CDR1 LGHNA and CDR2 YNFKEQ. V was trimmed by 3 bases and J by 5 bases, leaving 8 bases between them. The DNA of the CDR3 is TGTGCCAGCAGCCATACAGAGGACGAGCAGTACTTC. It codes for CASSHTEDEQYF.

This clonotype has just a few counts. The rearrangement uses TRBV20-1 and TRBJ1-4; tentative D call: TRBD1 (6 bases). Trimming pared 6 bases from V and 5 bases from J, leaving 10 bases between. The CDR3 is 12 residues long. The germline V gene has CDR1 DFQATT and CDR2 SNEGSKA (reference sequence). The DNA of the CDR3 is TGCAGTGCCGGACAGTCGAATGAAAAACTGTTTTTT. This sequence encodes CSAGQSNEKLFF.

This clonotype was found a few times. V usage is TRBV6-2 or TRBV6-3 and J usage is TRBJ1-5, with D unclear. V was pared by 6 bases and J by 6 bases, with 9 bases between. CDR3 length: 12 residues. Germline CDR1 is MNHEY and CDR2 is SVGEGT. The CDR3 DNA reads TGTGCCAGCAGGACTTTCGGTCAGCCCCAGCATTTT. Amino acids: CASRTFGQPQHF.

This clonotype was found a few times. V gene TRBV4-2 combines with J gene TRBJ1-2, with D possibly TRBD1 on 6 matching bases. Germline V lookup: CDR1 LGHNA, CDR2 YNFKEQ. The length of the CDR3 is 17 residues. V shed 0 bases and J shed 0 bases, with 14 bases lying between them. The CDR3 bases are TGTGCCAGCAGCCAAGATCTTCAGGGGTGGTCTAACTATGGCTACACCTTC. It is translated as CASSQDLQGWSNYGYTF.

This sequence joins TRBV20-1 and TRBJ2-1; D may match TRBD1 or TRBD2 (5 bases each). Per germline, CDR1 DFQATT and CDR2 SNEGSKA (reference sequence). The CDR3 spans 17 residues. V was cut by 0 bases and J by 0 bases, with 15 bases left in between. The CDR3 loop reads CSARDPGTASSYNEQFF. For the CDR3, the DNA is TGCAGTGCTAGAGATCCCGGGACCGCGAGCTCCTACAATGAGCAGTTCTTC.

This clonotype was counted a few times. The V gene is TRBV2, the J gene TRBJ1-4; D not certain. CDR3 length: 14 amino acids. V was trimmed by 4 bases and J by 0 bases, leaving 6 bases between them. Germline CDR1 and CDR2: SNHLY and FYNNEI. The CDR3 protein is CASSGLSTNEKLFF. The DNA for the CDR3 is TGTGCCAGCAGTGGACTGTCAACTAATGAAAAACTGTTTTTT.

The CDR3 DNA reads as TGTGCCAGCAGCTTCGGGTCCGGAAAACTGTTTTTT. This encodes CASSFGSGKLFF. The chain couples TRBV7-2 to TRBJ1-4; no clear D gene. Trimming pared 3 bases from V and 10 bases from J, leaving 9 bases between. Germline V gives CDR1 SGHTA, CDR2 FQGNSA. The CDR3 loop spans 12 amino acids.

This clonotype has only a few counts. J is TRBJ2-7 and V is TRBV9; D remains ambiguous. This CDR3 has 15 residues. The V and J ends lost 1 base and 2 bases respectively, with 13 bases between them. CDR1 is SGDLS and CDR2 is YYNGEE in the germline V gene. Here the CDR3 reads CASSVSGNAAYEQYF. Here the CDR3 DNA reads TGTGCCAGCAGCGTAAGTGGCAATGCGGCCTACGAGCAGTACTTC.

This clonotype came up many times. This chain connects TRBV7-2 to TRBJ1-2; no clear D. V gave up 1 base and J gave up 0 bases, with 9 bases separating them. The CDR3 totals 15 residues. Germline assignment: CDR1 SGHTA and CDR2 FQGNSA. The CDR3 reads CASSLGGRSNYGYTF. The CDR3 DNA reads TGTGCCAGCAGCTTAGGAGGCAGGTCTAACTATGGCTACACCTTC.

There are a few counts of this clonotype. The chain's CDR3 is CASSVVGTTGELFF. The CDR3 DNA reads as TGTGCCAGCAGCGTAGTAGGGACCACCGGGGAGCTGTTTTTT. The chain has TRBV9 and TRBJ2-2; the D gene could be TRBD1 or TRBD2 (5 bases each). The CDR3 loop spans 14 amino acids. With 0 bases removed from V and 4 bases from J, the gap between germline ends came to 7 bases. Germline CDR1 is SGDLS and CDR2 is YYNGEE. Combining the CDR3 with reference TRBV9 and TRBJ2-2 gives the whole variable domain DSGVTQTPKHLITATGQRVTLRCSPRSGDLSVYWYQQSLDQGLQFLIQYYNGEERAKGNILERFSAQQFPDLHSELNLSSLELGDSALYFCASSVVGTTGELFFGEGSRLTVL.